This note documents a single T cell receptor (beta chain) sequence. 13 Jbeta primers and 60 Vbeta primers were used for the PCR. The repertoire was sequenced with immunoSEQ multiplex PCR; TCRdb's copy has only in-frame clones and lacks some. Of roughly 140,000 clones listed, more than 75% are singletons. The entry originates in a study of cytomegalovirus exposure and HLA in healthy donors. V shed 5 bases and J 5 bases; nucleotides not matched to a gene: 14. Germline loops: CDR1 SGHRS, CDR2 YFSETQ. The length of the CDR3 is 16 residues. The chain recombines TRBV5-1 with TRBJ1-2, with 8 bases matching TRBD1. The source is a male donor in good health and CMV-seronegative. Sequencing used PBMCs. CDR3 amino acids: CASSPGTGSSSYGYTF. The CDR3 nucleotides read TGCGCCAGCAGTCCGGGGACAGGATCCTCCTCTTATGGCTACACCTTC.